This T cell receptor beta chain was profiled in a study of Ad26.COV2.S vaccination and SARS-CoV-2 variants (dated by TCRdb to the early 2020s). Concerning the study at large: The specificity and breadth of SARS-CoV-2-reactive T cell receptors after Ad26.COV2.S vaccination were assessed by TCRbeta repertoire sequencing. The TCR-sequenced set comprised around 30 samples: approximately 20 Ad26.COV2.S vaccine recipients, 5 placebo recipients and 8 SARS-CoV-2 convalescent individuals.

According to the germline V gene (reference sequence), CDR1 reads LNHDA and CDR2 reads SQIVND. V trim: 1 base; J trim: 2 bases; unmatched bases: 2. The CDR3 goes from the cysteine to the phenylalanine over 14 residues. Left in the record is the CDR3 DNA by itself, 42 bases read in frame from the first base. Findings and caveats that apply to the study as a whole: Compared with placebo recipients, Ad26.COV2.S recipients showed higher spike-specific TCR breadth (P = 0.0014). After vaccination, spike-specific CD8+ and CD4+ T cell responses were reported to show substantial breadth. Vaccine and placebo recipients had similar non-spike TCR breadth, a finding consistent with the vaccine containing only spike. The authors noted that total T cell responses may have been underestimated by the TCR breadth and depth analyses.

Concerning this clone itself: Its antigen has not been determined. It has no much larger one-base neighbor in the sample; base qualities were not kept.

The time point label on this specimen signifies: individuals recovered from natural SARS-CoV-2 infection. The immunoSEQ Assay was used to sequence TCRbeta CDR3 regions. After extraction, genomic DNA underwent amplification by bias-controlled multiplex PCR, followed by high-throughput sequencing. Processing in the source paper ran as follows. Collapsing and filtering of sequences were performed to quantify the absolute abundance of each unique TCRbeta CDR3 region. Usable DNA was measured by amplifying reference genes present in all nucleated cells, and TCRbeta template counts were normalized to that usable DNA to estimate T cell fraction. Repertoire TCRs were annotated as SARS-CoV-2-specific by exact matching of V gene, CDR3 amino acid sequence and J gene to a known reactive TCR set. MIRA supplied the reference SARS-CoV-2 TCR set, which was filtered for enrichment in COVID-19-positive ImmuneCODE repertoires so that public or cross-reactive TCRs were removed. Using the MIRA antigens, annotated TCRs were further analysed by specific ORF or by position within an ORF. Depth was the summed frequency of annotated unique rearrangements, while breadth was defined as annotated unique rearrangements over total unique productive rearrangements. Group comparisons of TCR breadth used two-sided Wilcoxon rank-sum tests. As stored in TCRdb, this immuneACCESS dataset retains in-frame rearrangements with V and J assigned. A fraction of the clones does not appear; measured against another copy, unresolved V genes explain less than half of the discrepancy, and the remainder lacks a known reason. The DNA was the basis for D and trimming; V, J and clone size are from that table. This sample is represented by about 350,000 clones; under 95% of them were singletons. The ten most abundant clones make up about 3.8% of the sample.

The sequencing here drew on peripheral blood, taken after recovery from COVID-19. The receptor was isolated from a human donor who had recovered from COVID-19. Recombination connected TRBV19 to TRBJ2-7; 7 central nucleotides agree with TRBD2. The CDR3 corresponds to CASSIGGLAYEQYF. The DNA is TGTGCCAGTAGTATAGGAGGACTAGCCTACGAGCAGTACTTC.